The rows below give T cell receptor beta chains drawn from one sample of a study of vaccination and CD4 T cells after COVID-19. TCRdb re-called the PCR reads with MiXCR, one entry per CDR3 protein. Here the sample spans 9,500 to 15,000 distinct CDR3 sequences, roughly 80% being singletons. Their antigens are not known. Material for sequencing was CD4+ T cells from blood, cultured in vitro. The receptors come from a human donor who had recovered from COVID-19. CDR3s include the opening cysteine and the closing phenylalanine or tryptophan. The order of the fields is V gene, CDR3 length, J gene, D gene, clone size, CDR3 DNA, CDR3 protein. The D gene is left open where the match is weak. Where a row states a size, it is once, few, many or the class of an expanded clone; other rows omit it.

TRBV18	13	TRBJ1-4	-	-	TGTGCCAGCTCTGGGGGAATCGGTGAAAAACTGTTTTTT	CASSGGIGEKLFF
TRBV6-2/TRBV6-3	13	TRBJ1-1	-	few	TGTGCCAGCAGTCCCTCCTTGAGCATTGAAGCTTTCTTT	CASSPSLSIEAFF
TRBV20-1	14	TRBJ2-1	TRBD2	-	TGCAGTGCTAGAGGGGCTAGCGGGATGGGTGAGCAGTTCTTC	CSARGASGMGEQFF
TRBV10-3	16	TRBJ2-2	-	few	TGTGCCATCAGTGAGCAAAGTCCCGCGAACACCGGGGAGCTGTTTTTT	CAISEQSPANTGELFF
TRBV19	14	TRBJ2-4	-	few	TGTGCCAGTAGAAGGGTTGGGTCCGCCCTCATTCAGTACTTC	CASRRVGSALIQYF
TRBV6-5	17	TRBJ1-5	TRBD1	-	TGTGCCAGCAGTTACCGGGACAGGGCTTGGGATAATCAGCCCCAGCATTTT	CASSYRDRAWDNQPQHF
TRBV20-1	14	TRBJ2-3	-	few	TGCAGTGCTCAGCGGCTGCTTGGCACAGATACGCAGTATTTT	CSAQRLLGTDTQYF
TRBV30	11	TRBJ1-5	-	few	TGTGCCTGGAGTGTTGGACGGTCCCAGCATTTT	CAWSVGRSQHF
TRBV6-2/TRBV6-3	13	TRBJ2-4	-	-	TGTGCCAGTAATGAAGGGGGAAAGAACATTCAGTACTTC	CASNEGGKNIQYF
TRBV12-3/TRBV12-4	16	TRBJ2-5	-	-	TGTGCCAGCAGTTCGGAGTTAAGCGCTTACCAAGAGACCCAGTACTTC	CASSSELSAYQETQYF
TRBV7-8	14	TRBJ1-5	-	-	TGTGCCAGCAGCTTAGAGGTGGGACCCAAGGCCCAGCATTTT	CASSLEVGPKAQHF
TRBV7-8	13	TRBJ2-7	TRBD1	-	TGTGCCAGCAGGTTTGGAACAGGGGACGAGCAGTACTTC	CASRFGTGDEQYF
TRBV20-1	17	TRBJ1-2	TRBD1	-	TGCAGTGCCTCCTCCCGGGACAGGGGGCCAGCTAACTATGGCTACACCTTC	CSASSRDRGPANYGYTF
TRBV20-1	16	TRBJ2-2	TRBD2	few	TGCAGTGCTAGAGATGTGGGGACTAGCGTAGACGGGGAGCTGTTTTTT	CSARDVGTSVDGELFF
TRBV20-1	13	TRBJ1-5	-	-	TGCAGTGCTAGAAAGGCAGGCAATCAGCCCCAGCATTTT	CSARKAGNQPQHF
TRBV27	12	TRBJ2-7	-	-	TGTGCCAGCAGTTTACAGGGCTACGAGCAGTACTTC	CASSLQGYEQYF
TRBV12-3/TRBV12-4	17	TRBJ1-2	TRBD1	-	TGTGCCAGCAGTTTACGAGCCGGGACAGGGGGGGAAAATGGCTACACCTTC	CASSLRAGTGGENGYTF
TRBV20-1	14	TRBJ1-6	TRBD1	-	TGCAGTGCTAGAGGGGTGACAGGGGATTCACCCCTCCACTTT	CSARGVTGDSPLHF
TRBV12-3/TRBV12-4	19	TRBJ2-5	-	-	TGTGCCAGCAGTTACCGACCACTTTCCCGGGGGAGACTCCAAGAGACCCAGTACTTC	CASSYRPLSRGRLQETQYF
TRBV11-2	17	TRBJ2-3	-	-	TGTGCCAGCAGCCGATTCGGGGGGGGACAGAGCACAGATACGCAGTATTTT	CASSRFGGGQSTDTQYF
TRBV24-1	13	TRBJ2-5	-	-	TGTGCCACCAGTGAGGCAGAGCAAGAGACCCAGTACTTC	CATSEAEQETQYF
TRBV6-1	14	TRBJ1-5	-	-	TGTGCCAGCAGTGAAACCTACCGCGATCAGCCCCAGCATTTT	CASSETYRDQPQHF
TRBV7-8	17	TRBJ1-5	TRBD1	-	TGTGCCAGCAGCTCGGGACAGGGGGCCGATAGCAATCAGCCCCAGCATTTT	CASSSGQGADSNQPQHF
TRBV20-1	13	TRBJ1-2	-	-	TGCAGTGCTAAGCTCCAGGGGCCGCGTGGCTACACCTTC	CSAKLQGPRGYTF
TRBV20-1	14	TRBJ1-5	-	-	TGCAGTGCTAGCCTGGGGACTTACAATCAGCCCCAGCATTTT	CSASLGTYNQPQHF
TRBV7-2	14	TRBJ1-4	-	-	TGTGCCAGCCTCCCTAAGTGGGGAGACGAAAAACTGTTTTTT	CASLPKWGDEKLFF
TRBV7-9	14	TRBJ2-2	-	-	TGTGCCAGCAGCTTAGCGGTCCTCACCGGGGAGCTGTTTTTT	CASSLAVLTGELFF
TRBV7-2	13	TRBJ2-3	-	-	TGTGCCAGCAGCCCCGAGCGTGGAGATACGCAGTATTTT	CASSPERGDTQYF
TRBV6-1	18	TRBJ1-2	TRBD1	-	TGTGCCAGCAGGGCCGTCCGGGACAGGGGGCGGCCTAACTATGGCTACACCTTC	CASRAVRDRGRPNYGYTF
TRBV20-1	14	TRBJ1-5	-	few	TGCAGTGTTCCTGAAAGCCTGGGCAATCAGCCCCAGCATTTT	CSVPESLGNQPQHF
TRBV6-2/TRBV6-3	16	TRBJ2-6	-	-	TGTGCCAGCAGTTACTTTCTAAGGGGTCTGGCCAACGTCCTGACTTTC	CASSYFLRGLANVLTF
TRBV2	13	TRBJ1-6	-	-	TGTGCCAGCAAGCAGGACTATAATTCACCCCTCCACTTT	CASKQDYNSPLHF
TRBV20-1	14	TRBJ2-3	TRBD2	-	TGCAGTGCTGCTAGCGGCCCAGGCACAGATACGCAGTATTTT	CSAASGPGTDTQYF
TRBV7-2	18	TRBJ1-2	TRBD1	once	TGTGCCAGCAGCTTAGCGTTGGGACAGGAACGAATATCCTATGGCTACACCTTC	CASSLALGQERISYGYTF
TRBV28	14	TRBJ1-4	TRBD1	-	TGTGCCAGCAGTCCATACACTCGGGACAGGCAACTGTTTTTT	CASSPYTRDRQLFF
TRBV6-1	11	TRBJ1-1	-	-	TGTGCCAGCACCATCAAGACTGAAGCTTTCTTT	CASTIKTEAFF
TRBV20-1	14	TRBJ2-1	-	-	TGCAGTGCTAGCCGGGAGAGCTCCTACAATGAGCAGTTCTTC	CSASRESSYNEQFF
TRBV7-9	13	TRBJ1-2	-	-	TGTGCCAGCAGCTTGGGTGTCCTATATGGCTACACCTTC	CASSLGVLYGYTF
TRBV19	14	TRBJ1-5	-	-	TGTGCCAGTAACCCACAGGGTAGCAATCAGCCCCAGCATTTT	CASNPQGSNQPQHF
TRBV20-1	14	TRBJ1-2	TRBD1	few	TGCAGTGCTAGTACCGGGGAGGGGGCGTGGGGCTACACCTTC	CSASTGEGAWGYTF
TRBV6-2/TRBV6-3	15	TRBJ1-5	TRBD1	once	TGTGCCAGCAGTACCAGCGGCAGGGGGGTTCAGCCCCAGCATTTT	CASSTSGRGVQPQHF
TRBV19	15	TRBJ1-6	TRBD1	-	TGTGCCAGTAGCGCCGGACAGGGGCGGAATTCACCCCTCCACTTT	CASSAGQGRNSPLHF
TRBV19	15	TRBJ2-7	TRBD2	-	TGTGCCAGTCGAGAAGCTGGACTAGCGGGAGCCGAGCAGTACTTC	CASREAGLAGAEQYF
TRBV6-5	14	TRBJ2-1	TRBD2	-	TGTGCCAGCAGTTACCAGCGGGGCTTCGGTGAGCAGTTCTTC	CASSYQRGFGEQFF
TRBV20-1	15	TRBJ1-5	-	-	TGCAGTACCGAGACGGCCGGTCGGGGCAATCAGCCCCAGCATTTT	CSTETAGRGNQPQHF
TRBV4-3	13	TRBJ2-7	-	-	TGCGCCAGCAGCCAAGGGTTAAACTACGAGCAGTACTTC	CASSQGLNYEQYF